These 3 T cell receptor beta chains came from one sample sequenced in a study of blood T cell repertoires in COVID-19. Measured with immunoSEQ multiplex PCR; TCRdb has only the in-frame clones, and not every one. Of about 110,000 clones in the sample, about three quarters are singletons; the top ten hold more than 15%. The sequencing input was peripheral blood. These receptors were collected from a woman over 75 with active or convalescent COVID-19.

This clone was seen only a few times. The chain carries TRBV11-2 and TRBJ2-2, with 7 nucleotides matching TRBD2. The germline V gene encodes CDR1 SGHAT and CDR2 FQNNGV. Losses at the gene ends were 1 base for V and 6 bases for J; bases not matched to a gene: 5. The CDR3 is made up of 15 amino acids. CDR3: CASSLVAGWAGELFF. The DNA of the CDR3 is TGTGCCAGCAGCTTAGTAGCGGGCTGGGCCGGGGAGCTGTTTTTT.

The sample holds a few counts of this clone. The V gene is TRBV7-9, the J gene TRBJ2-1; tentative D call: TRBD1 (5 bases). Per the germline V gene, CDR1 is SEHNR and CDR2 is FQNEAQ (reference sequence). Trimming left V 1 base short and J 7 bases short, with 11 bases between. CDR3 length: 14 residues. The DNA for the CDR3 is TGTGCCAGCAGCTTAGGGACAAGGGATAATGAGCAGTTCTTC. Amino acid sequence: CASSLGTRDNEQFF.

V and J are TRBV18 and TRBJ2-7; TRBD1 is a possible D gene (6 bases). V shed 3 bases and J shed 3 bases, with 15 bases lying between them. Germline V gene sequence: CDR1 KGHSH, CDR2 LQKENI. The CDR3 covers 15 residues. The CDR3 spells CASSPGAGTLYEQYF. In DNA form, the CDR3 reads TGTGCCAGCTCACCGGGGGCCGGAACTCTCTACGAGCAGTACTTC.